What follows are 23 T cell receptor beta chains derived from one specimen sequenced in a study of Ad26.COV2.S vaccination and SARS-CoV-2 variants (dated by TCRdb to the early 2020s). Library method: the immunoSEQ multiplex PCR assay. The immuneACCESS repertoire file appears here via TCRdb, limited to in-frame rearrangements. These files lack a portion of the clones; in checked studies, under half of the deficit traces to unresolved V genes, and the cause of the others is not known. The sample table holds roughly 680,000 clones, of which roughly 90% were seen once. The leading ten clones occupy over 1.3% of the sample. The treatment or condition label on this specimen signifies: 15 to 20 received Ad26.COV2.S at low or high dose, single or two shots; 5 received placebo; per-sample allocation not given. Repertoires of vaccine and placebo recipients were sequenced from samples collected on day 63 after the first injection.

This specimen consisted of peripheral blood, obtained in a trial of Ad26.COV2.S vaccine versus placebo. These receptors were taken from a person aged 18-60 years who received the Ad26.COV2.S COVID-19 vaccine or a placebo.

Regarding this clone: The sample carries other DNA sequences with the same CDR3. This sequence joins TRBV9 and TRBJ2-2, with D perhaps matching TRBD1 or TRBD2 (5 bases each). This CDR3 region has 15 residues. Trimming stripped 0 bases from V and 1 base from J, with 7 bases between. CDR1 SGDLS and CDR2 YYNGEE come from the germline V gene. CDR3 coding DNA: TGTGCCAGCAGCGTAGCTGGGGGGAACACCGGGGAGCTGTTTTTT. It translates to CASSVAGGNTGELFF.

The gene calls are TRBV6-5 and TRBJ1-3; 8 bases fit TRBD1. This CDR3 has 15 residues. V gave up 5 bases and J gave up 1 base; unmatched junction bases: 4. Germline CDR1 MNHEY, CDR2 SVGAGI. As DNA, the CDR3 is TGTGCCAGCAGTCCGGGACAGGAGTCTGGAAACACCATATATTTT. This gives the protein CASSPGQESGNTIYF.

The V gene is TRBV7-2, the J gene TRBJ1-4, with D unclear. Germline V lookup: CDR1 SGHTA, CDR2 FQGNSA. The length of the CDR3 is 14 residues. With 0 bases removed from V and 8 bases from J, the gap between germline ends came to 10 bases. As DNA, the CDR3 is TGTGCCAGCAGCTTAGCCCTCTGGGGAGAAAAACTGTTTTTT. Its protein is CASSLALWGEKLFF.

This clone was counted a single time. The chain employs TRBV9 and TRBJ1-6; possibly TRBD1 for D (6 bases). CDR1 and CDR2 from the germline V gene are SGDLS and YYNGEE. Trimming cost V 1 base and J 0 bases, with 23 bases left between them. The CDR3 covers 21 residues. Here the CDR3 DNA reads TGTGCCAGCAGCGTAACCATCGAGACAGGAGGCTTAAGCTCCTATAATTCACCCCTCCACTTT. This sequence encodes CASSVTIETGGLSSYNSPLHF.

The chain has TRBV7-3 and TRBJ2-1; 8 positions match TRBD1. J lost 6 bases, V lost 5 bases, and 6 bases had no gene match. The CDR3 is 14 amino acids. The V gene's germline CDR1 is SGHTA and CDR2 FQGTGA. The CDR3: CASSNQGAVNEQFF. The CDR3, as DNA: TGTGCCAGCAGCAATCAGGGGGCGGTCAATGAGCAGTTCTTC.

This clone was picked up one time. The chain uses TRBV3-1 (or the pseudogene TRBV3-2) and TRBJ1-2; D unresolved. Trimming stripped 1 base from V and 3 bases from J, with 9 bases between. The CDR3 is 14 amino acids. The germline V gene has CDR1 LGHDT and CDR2 YNNKEL (reference sequence). The CDR3 loop reads CASSQGSFDYGYTF. Here the CDR3 DNA reads TGTGCCAGCAGCCAAGGGAGTTTTGACTATGGCTACACCTTC.

The gene calls are TRBV4-2 and TRBJ1-4; D possibly corresponds to TRBD1 (6 bases). Germline CDR1 and CDR2: LGHNA and YNFKEQ. This CDR3 comprises 17 residues. V was shortened by 4 bases and J by 5 bases, with 20 bases between the two germline ends. CDR3 DNA sequence: TGTGCCAGCAGCCCGGGAGTGAAACAAGGGGGGAATGAAAAACTGTTTTTT. It is translated as CASSPGVKQGGNEKLFF.

V is TRBV13 and J is TRBJ2-7, with TRBD1 matching 8 bases. The CDR3 length is 17 residues. Germline V CDR1 and CDR2: PRHDT, FYEKMQ (reference sequence). Trimming at V came to 3 bases and at J to 2 bases, leaving 12 bases not matched to a gene. The CDR3 region is CASSLLLSRTGPYEQYF. CDR3 nucleotides: TGTGCCAGCAGCTTGTTACTTTCTAGGACAGGGCCCTACGAGCAGTACTTC.

The gene calls are TRBV6-5 and TRBJ2-7; the D gene could be TRBD1 or TRBD2 (5 bases each). This CDR3 contains 15 residues. V lost 0 bases and J lost 2, with 11 bases in between. Germline CDR1 and CDR2: MNHEY and SVGAGI. The DNA for the CDR3 is TGTGCCAGCAGTTACTCCTGGGGACCGACCTACGAGCAGTACTTC. It encodes CASSYSWGPTYEQYF.

The chain has TRBV20-1 and TRBJ2-1; possible D gene TRBD2, 6 bases. The CDR3 is made up of 14 amino acids. CDR1 is DFQATT and CDR2 is SNEGSKA in the germline V gene (reference sequence). V lost 3 bases and J 3 bases, leaving 12 bases between the germline ends. This chain's CDR3 is CSASLDYGYNEQFF. The CDR3 DNA is TGCAGTGCTAGTTTGGACTATGGCTACAATGAGCAGTTCTTC.

The chain carries TRBV25-1 and TRBJ1-4; D is uncertain. V was pared by 4 bases and J by 4 bases, with 10 bases between. The CDR3 is made up of 14 amino acids. Germline loops: CDR1 MGHDK, CDR2 SYGVNS. The CDR3 here is CASSGWDGNEKLFF. CDR3 nucleotides: TGTGCCAGCAGTGGCTGGGATGGTAATGAAAAACTGTTTTTT. The full variable domain, rest sourced from reference TRBV25-1 and TRBJ1-4, is EADIYQTPRYLVIGTGKKITLECSQTMGHDKMYWYQQDPGMELHLIHYSYGVNSTEKGDLSSESTVSRIRTEHFPLTLESARPSHTSQYLCASSGWDGNEKLFFGSGTQLSVL.

The CDR3 sequence is CASSLGQGATQYF. The CDR3 coding sequence is TGCGCCAGCAGCCTAGGACAGGGGGCCACCCAGTACTTC. The rearrangement uses TRBV5-1 and TRBJ2-5; 11 nucleotides align to TRBD1. Germline trimming cut 4 bases from V and 8 bases from J; bases unmatched to any gene: 4. Germline V CDR1 and CDR2: SGHRS, YFSETQ. The CDR3 has 13 residues.

The chain joins TRBV30 to TRBJ2-5; no definite D call. Trimming took off 0 bases at V and 5 bases at J, with 10 bases between the two ends. This CDR3 is built from 13 residues. Germline CDR1 GTSNPN, CDR2 SVGIG (reference sequence). This chain's CDR3 is CAWSVLRGETQYF. CDR3 nucleotides: TGTGCCTGGAGTGTACTGCGTGGCGAGACCCAGTACTTC.

The J gene is TRBJ2-5, the V gene TRBV6-5, with 8 bases fitting TRBD2. Trimming cost V 4 bases and J 9 bases; bases outside gene matches: 16. Germline CDR1 reads MNHEY; CDR2 reads SVGAGI. The CDR3 length is 16 residues. In DNA form, the CDR3 reads TGTGCCAGCAGTTTTCTGCGGGAGGCCTCCAAAGGGGCCCAGTACTTC. It yields the protein CASSFLREASKGAQYF.

The V and J genes are TRBV5-1 and TRBJ2-5; 14 bases agree with TRBD2. V gave up 3 bases and J gave up 5 bases; unmatched junction bases: 3. The germline gives CDR1 SGHRS, CDR2 YFSETQ. The CDR3 covers 15 residues. The CDR3 DNA reads as TGCGCCAGCAGCTCCAGGACTAGCGGGGGGGAGACCCAGTACTTC. Protein: CASSSRTSGGETQYF.

The genes are TRBV18 and TRBJ2-5; 8 bases fit TRBD1. This CDR3 region has 12 residues. V lost 8 bases to trimming and J lost 4 bases; unmatched junction nucleotides: 3. Germline V gene lookup returns CDR1 KGHSH and CDR2 LQKENI. The CDR3 reads CASDRGTETQYF. In DNA, the CDR3 is TGTGCCAGCGACAGGGGAACAGAGACCCAGTACTTC.

The V gene is TRBV20-1, the J gene TRBJ2-1; D might be TRBD1 (6 bases). The CDR3 sequence is 11 residues long. Germline V gene sequence: CDR1 DFQATT, CDR2 SNEGSKA (reference sequence). Trimming stripped 7 bases from V and 3 bases from J, with 7 bases between. Here the CDR3 reads CSGGGYNEQFF. The CDR3 nucleotides are TGCAGTGGAGGGGGCTACAATGAGCAGTTCTTC.

The chain couples TRBV5-1 to TRBJ1-6; weak D call: TRBD1 (5 bases). The CDR3 has 15 amino acids. Germline loops: CDR1 SGHRS, CDR2 YFSETQ. V lost 4 bases and J lost 2, with 10 bases in between. The DNA for the CDR3 is TGCGCCAGCAGCACCACAGGTCCCTATAATTCACCCCTCCACTTT. Amino acids: CASSTTGPYNSPLHF.

Comment on this clone: This clone may be a read error of a much larger clone one base away. This rearrangement joins TRBV6-6 to TRBJ2-2; D gene uncertain. The CDR3 totals 11 residues. Germline V CDR1 and CDR2: MNHNY, SVGAGI (reference sequence). V was pared by 1 base and J by 7 bases, with 1 base between. DNA for the CDR3: TGTGCCAGCAGTTACTTCGGGGAGCTGTTTTTT. It is translated as CASSYFGELFF.

The rearrangement links TRBV6-4 to TRBJ1-1; tentatively, D is TRBD1 (6 bases). Trimming stripped 6 bases from V and 2 bases from J, with 13 bases between. The CDR3 is 14 residues long. Germline V gives CDR1 MRHNA, CDR2 SNTAGT. The CDR3 bases are TGTGCCAGCAGAGCGGGGGACATAAACACTGAAGCTTTCTTT. It specifies CASRAGDINTEAFF.

The V and J genes are TRBV6-6 and TRBJ1-2; D ambiguous. This CDR3 has 13 amino acids. Germline V CDR1 and CDR2: MNHNY, SVGAGI (reference sequence). V gave up 8 bases and J gave up 4 bases, with 14 bases separating them. This CDR3 is CASVGRRAYGYTF. Here the CDR3 DNA reads TGTGCCAGCGTTGGCCGGAGGGCCTATGGCTACACCTTC.

The rearrangement links TRBV11-2 to TRBJ2-1, with D maybe TRBD1 (5 bases). Deletions cut 8 bases from V and 3 bases from J, with 11 bases between. The CDR3 has 13 amino acids. Germline lookup yields CDR1 SGHAT and CDR2 FQNNGV. The CDR3 loop is CASALGLYNEQFF. As DNA, the CDR3 is TGTGCCAGCGCACTGGGGCTCTACAATGAGCAGTTCTTC.

This clone was counted a single time. The chain couples TRBV27 to TRBJ2-6; no reliable D call. The CDR3 is 13 residues long. Trimming took off 6 bases at V and 4 bases at J, with 7 bases between the two ends. Germline loops: CDR1 MNHEY, CDR2 SMNVEV (reference sequence). DNA for the CDR3: TGTGCCAGCAGGGCGGCCGGGGCCAACGTCCTGACTTTC. It yields the protein CASRAAGANVLTF. Full variable domain (missing parts from reference TRBV27 and TRBJ2-6): EAQVTQNPRYLITVTGKKLTVTCSQNMNHEYMSWYRQDPGLGLRQIYYSMNVEVTDKGDVPEGYKVSRKEKRNFPLILESPSPNQTSLYFCASRAAGANVLTFGAGSRLTVL.